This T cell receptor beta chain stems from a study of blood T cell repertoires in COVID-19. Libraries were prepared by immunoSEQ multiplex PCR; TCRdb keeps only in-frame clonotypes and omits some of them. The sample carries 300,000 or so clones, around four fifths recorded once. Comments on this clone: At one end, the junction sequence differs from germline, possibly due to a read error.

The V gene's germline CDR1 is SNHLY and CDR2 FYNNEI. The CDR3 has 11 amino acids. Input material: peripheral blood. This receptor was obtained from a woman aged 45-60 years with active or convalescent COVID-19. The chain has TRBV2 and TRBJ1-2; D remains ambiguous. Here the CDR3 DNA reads TGTGCCAGCAGTGAAGAAATATTTGTTATCTTC. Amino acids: CASSEEIFVIF. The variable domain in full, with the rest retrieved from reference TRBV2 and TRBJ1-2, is EPEVTQTPSHQVTQMGQEVILRCVPISNHLYFYWYRQILGQKVEFLVSFYNNEISEKSEIFDDQFSVERPDGSNFTLKIRSTKLEDSAMYFCASSEEIFVIFGSGTRLTVV.